The clone carrying this T cell receptor beta chain was seen a single time. This record belongs to a study of blood T cells in healthy people across ages. There are 15 residues in the CDR3. Germline V gene lookup returns CDR1 LNHDA and CDR2 SQIVND (reference sequence). Then a second PCR, running about 7 to 11 cycles, was carried out with a sample-barcoded 5' primer and a J-beta primer mix. TCRdb reprocessed the 5' RACE reads via MiXCR and lists one record per CDR3 protein. Of 650,000 to 800,000 distinct CDR3 sequences listed, under 45% are singletons. The source is a man aged 60 to 75 in good health. The chain carries TRBV19 and TRBJ2-4; 8 nucleotides align to TRBD1. The J call could be wrong; TRBJ2-7 is a better fit for the DNA end. The sequenced sample consisted of blood. This CDR3 reads CASSIIQGQGVEQYF. The CDR3 bases are TGTGCCAGTAGTATAATTCAAGGACAGGGAGTCGAGCAGTACTTC.